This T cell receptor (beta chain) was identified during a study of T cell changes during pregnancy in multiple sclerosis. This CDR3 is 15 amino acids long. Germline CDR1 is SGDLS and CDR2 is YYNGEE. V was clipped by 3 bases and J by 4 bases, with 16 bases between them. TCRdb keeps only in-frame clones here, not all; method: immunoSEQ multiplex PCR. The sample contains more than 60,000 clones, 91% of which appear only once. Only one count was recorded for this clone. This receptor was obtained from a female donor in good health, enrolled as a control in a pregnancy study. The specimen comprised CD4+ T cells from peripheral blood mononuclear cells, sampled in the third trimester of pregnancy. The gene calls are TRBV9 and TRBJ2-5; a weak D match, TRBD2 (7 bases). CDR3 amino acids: CASSGPGGGSETQYF. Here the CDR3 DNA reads TGTGCCAGCAGCGGACCGGGCGGGGGCTCAGAGACCCAGTACTTC.